Many counts were recorded for the clone carrying this TCR beta chain. The sample originates from a study of human T cells and chemical hapten exposure. Looking at the study overall: Across samples, TCR yields varied, mostly owing to small differences in pooled library volumes.

The sample's time point: patch test 3, about 24 weeks after DPC sensitization. Treatment denoted: therapeutic diphenylcyclopropenone sensitization with weekly scalp DPC. Each CDR3 protein gets one entry after TCRdb re-called the RACE reads with MiXCR. The sample has more than 70,000 distinct CDR3 sequences, approximately 10% seen once. This CDR3 has 13 amino acids. The germline CDR1 and CDR2 sequences are MDHEN and SYDVKM. Trimming took off 8 bases at V and 6 bases at J, with 15 bases between the two ends. This sequence was found in a young woman with alopecia areata. Some clones in this sample may be carry-over from other donors' samples. Source: whole blood, taken in connection with sensitization to the hapten diphenylcyclopropenone (DPC). J is TRBJ2-3 and V is TRBV28; D tentatively fits TRBD1 or TRBD2 (6 bases each). This CDR3 is CASRGPPVDTQYF. In DNA, the CDR3 is TGTGCCAGCCGGGGGCCTCCCGTGGATACGCAGTATTTT.